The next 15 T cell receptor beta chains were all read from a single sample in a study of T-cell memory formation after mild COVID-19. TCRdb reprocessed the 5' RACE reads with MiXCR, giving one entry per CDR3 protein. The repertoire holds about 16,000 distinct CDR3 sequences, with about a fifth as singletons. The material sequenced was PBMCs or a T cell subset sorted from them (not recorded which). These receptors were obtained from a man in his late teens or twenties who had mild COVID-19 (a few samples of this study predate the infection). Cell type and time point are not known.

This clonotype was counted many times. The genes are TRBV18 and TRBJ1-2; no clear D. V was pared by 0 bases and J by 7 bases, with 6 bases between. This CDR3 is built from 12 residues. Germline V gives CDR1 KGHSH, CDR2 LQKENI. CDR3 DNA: TGTGCCAGCTCACCACCGGCGGGTGGCTACACCTTC. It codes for CASSPPAGGYTF.

The CDR3 protein is CASSMGQGESPLHF. The CDR3 DNA is TGTGCCAGCAGTATGGGACAGGGAGAATCACCCCTCCACTTT. V and J are TRBV28 and TRBJ1-6; 9 nucleotides match TRBD1. Losses at the gene ends were 5 bases for V and 10 bases for J; bases not matched to a gene: 6. Germline V CDR1 and CDR2: MDHEN, SYDVKM. CDR3 length: 14 amino acids.

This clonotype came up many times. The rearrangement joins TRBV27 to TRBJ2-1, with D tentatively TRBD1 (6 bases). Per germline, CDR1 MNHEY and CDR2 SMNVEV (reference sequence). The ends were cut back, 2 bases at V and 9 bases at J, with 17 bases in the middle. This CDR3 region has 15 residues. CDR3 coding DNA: TGTGCCAGCAGTTTAACAGGGTACCCACAATTTGAGCAGTTCTTC. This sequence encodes CASSLTGYPQFEQFF.

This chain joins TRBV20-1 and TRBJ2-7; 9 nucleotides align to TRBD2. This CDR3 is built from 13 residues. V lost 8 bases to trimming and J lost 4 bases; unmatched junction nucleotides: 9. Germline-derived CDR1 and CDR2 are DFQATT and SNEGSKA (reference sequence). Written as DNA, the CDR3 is TGCAGTCTGGCGAGGCTAGCGGGGTACGAGCAGTACTTC. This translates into CSLARLAGYEQYF.

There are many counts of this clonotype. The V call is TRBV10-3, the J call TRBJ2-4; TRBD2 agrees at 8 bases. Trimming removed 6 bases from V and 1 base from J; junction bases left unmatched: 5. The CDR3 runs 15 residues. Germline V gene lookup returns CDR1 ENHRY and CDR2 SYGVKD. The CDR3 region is CAISGGAAAKNIQYF. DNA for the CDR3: TGTGCCATCAGCGGGGGGGCCGCGGCCAAAAACATTCAGTACTTC.

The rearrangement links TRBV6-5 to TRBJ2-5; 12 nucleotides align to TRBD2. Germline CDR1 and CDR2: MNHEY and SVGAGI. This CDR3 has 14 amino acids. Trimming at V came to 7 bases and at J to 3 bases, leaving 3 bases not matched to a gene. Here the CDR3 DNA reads TGTGCCAGCATCAGACTAGCGGGGGAAGAGACCCAGTACTTC. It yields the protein CASIRLAGEETQYF.

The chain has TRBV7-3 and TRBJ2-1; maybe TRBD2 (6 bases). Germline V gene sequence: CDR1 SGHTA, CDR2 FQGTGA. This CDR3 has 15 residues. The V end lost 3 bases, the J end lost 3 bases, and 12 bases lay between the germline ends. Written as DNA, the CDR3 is TGTGCCAGCAGCTTGGGTCTAGCGAGCTACAATGAGCAGTTCTTC. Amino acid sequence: CASSLGLASYNEQFF.

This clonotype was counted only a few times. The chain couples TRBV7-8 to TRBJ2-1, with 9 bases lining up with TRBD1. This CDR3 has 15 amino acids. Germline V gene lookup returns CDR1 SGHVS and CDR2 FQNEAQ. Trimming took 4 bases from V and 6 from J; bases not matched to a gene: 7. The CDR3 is CASSSDRGVGNEQFF. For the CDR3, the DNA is TGTGCCAGCAGCTCCGACAGGGGGGTAGGCAATGAGCAGTTCTTC.

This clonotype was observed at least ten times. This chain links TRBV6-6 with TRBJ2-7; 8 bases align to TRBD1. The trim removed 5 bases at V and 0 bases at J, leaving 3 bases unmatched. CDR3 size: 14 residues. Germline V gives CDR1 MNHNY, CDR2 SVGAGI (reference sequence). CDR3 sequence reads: CASSGQGSSYEQYV. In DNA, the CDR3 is TGTGCCAGCAGTGGACAGGGAAGCTCCTACGAGCAGTACGTC.

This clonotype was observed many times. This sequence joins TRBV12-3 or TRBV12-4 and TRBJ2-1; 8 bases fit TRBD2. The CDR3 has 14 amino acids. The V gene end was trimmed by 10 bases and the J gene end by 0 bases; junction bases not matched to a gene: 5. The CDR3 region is CAIAGGDSYNEQFF. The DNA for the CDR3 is TGTGCCATCGCGGGGGGCGACTCCTACAATGAGCAGTTCTTC.

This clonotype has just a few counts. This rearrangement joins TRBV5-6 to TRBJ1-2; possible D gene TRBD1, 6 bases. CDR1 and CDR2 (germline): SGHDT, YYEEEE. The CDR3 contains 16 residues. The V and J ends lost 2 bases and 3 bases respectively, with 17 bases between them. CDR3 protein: CASSLGPRGRDYGYTF. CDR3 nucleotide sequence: TGTGCCAGCAGCTTAGGTCCCAGGGGCCGAGACTATGGCTACACCTTC.

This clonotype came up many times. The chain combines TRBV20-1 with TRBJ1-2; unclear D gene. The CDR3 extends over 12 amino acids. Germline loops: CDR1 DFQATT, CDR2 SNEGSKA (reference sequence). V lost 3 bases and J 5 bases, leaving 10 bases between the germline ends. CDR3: CSASRRDYGYTF. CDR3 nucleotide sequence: TGCAGTGCTAGTCGGAGGGATTATGGCTACACCTTC.

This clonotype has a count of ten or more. The CDR3 reads CASSPGGDTQYF. The DNA of the CDR3 is TGCGCCAGCAGCCCCGGTGGAGATACGCAGTATTTT. The chain links TRBV4-1 to TRBJ2-3, with unresolved D. V lost 4 bases and J 5 bases, leaving 7 bases between the germline ends. The germline V gene encodes CDR1 MGHRA and CDR2 YSYEKL. This CDR3 has 12 residues.

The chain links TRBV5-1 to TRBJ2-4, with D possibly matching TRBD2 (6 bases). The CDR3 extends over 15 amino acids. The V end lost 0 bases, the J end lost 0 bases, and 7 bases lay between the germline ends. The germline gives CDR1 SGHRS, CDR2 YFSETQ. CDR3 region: CASSLDGGAKNIQYF. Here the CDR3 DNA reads TGCGCCAGCAGCTTGGACGGGGGAGCCAAAAACATTCAGTACTTC.

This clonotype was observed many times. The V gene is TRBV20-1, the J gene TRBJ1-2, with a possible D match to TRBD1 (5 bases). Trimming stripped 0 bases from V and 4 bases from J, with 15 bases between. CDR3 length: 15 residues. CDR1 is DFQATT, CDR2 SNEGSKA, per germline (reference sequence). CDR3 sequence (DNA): TGCAGTGCTAGAGAGTCAGGGCGAGTTAGCTATGGCTACACCTTC. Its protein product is CSARESGRVSYGYTF.